The present TCR beta chain was sequenced within a study of Ad26.COV2.S vaccination and SARS-CoV-2 variants. From germline, CDR1 is SGHRS and CDR2 YFSETQ. The CDR3 length is 15 residues. The V gene lost 2 bases and the J gene lost 1 base, with 9 bases spanning the gap. The method was immunoSEQ multiplex PCR; TCRdb's version includes in-frame clones alone and lacks a portion of them. The sample has over 450,000 clones, 80% to 90% seen once. Treatment noted: about 20 received Ad26.COV2.S at low or high dose, single or two shots; 5 received placebo; per-sample allocation not given. It was on day 63 after the first vaccine or placebo injection that samples were taken.

Source: peripheral blood, taken in a trial of Ad26.COV2.S vaccine versus placebo. This chain joins TRBV5-1 and TRBJ2-2, with D unclear. The source is a person aged 18-60 years who received the Ad26.COV2.S COVID-19 vaccine or a placebo. CDR3 sequence reads: CASSFPAGNTGELFF. As DNA, the CDR3 is TGCGCCAGCAGCTTCCCGGCTGGGAACACCGGGGAGCTGTTTTTT.